The 23 T cell receptor beta chains listed next were all sequenced from one sample in a study of read filtering for tumor transcriptome and immune sequencing. From around 0.4 ug of RNA, a library with molecular barcoded alpha/delta and beta/gamma adaptors was made. TCRdb processed the reads anew with MiXCR; each CDR3 protein has one entry. The table has about 130,000 distinct CDR3 sequences, under 15% seen once. Material: a population of CD138-negative cells sorted from bone marrow. These receptors were collected from a donor aged 40 or older with multiple myeloma.

This clonotype was detected many times. The chain uses TRBV6-2 or TRBV6-3 and TRBJ2-1; 8 nucleotides agree with TRBD1. There are 13 residues in the CDR3. V dropped 6 bases and J dropped 7; count of bases not matched to a gene: 5. Germline CDR1 and CDR2: MNHEY and SVGEGT. The DNA of the CDR3 is TGTGCCAGCAGCCGAAGGACAGGGAATGAGCAGTTCTTC. This sequence encodes CASSRRTGNEQFF.

This clonotype has just a few counts. A read error may be the cause here, since a much bigger clone is one base away. V usage is TRBV28 and J usage is TRBJ2-7; D uncertain. CDR1 and CDR2 (germline): MDHEN, SYDVKM. This CDR3 has 12 residues. CDR3 protein: CAGSSYSYEQYF. The CDR3, as DNA: TGTGCCGGCAGTTCGTACTCCTACGAGCAGTACTTC.

Worth noting for this clonotype: A far larger clone lies a single base away; this is likely a read error. The chain couples TRBV6-6 to TRBJ2-1; no definite D call. The length of the CDR3 is 14 residues. V lost 2 bases, J lost 6 bases, and 11 bases lay in between. Looked up from germline, CDR1 is MNHNY and CDR2 is SVGAGI (reference sequence). CDR3 loop: CASSYPFGPNEQFF. CDR3 DNA sequence: TGTGCCAGCAGTTACCCGTTTGGACCCAATGAGCAGTTCTTC.

This rearrangement joins TRBV30 to TRBJ1-5; D gene ambiguous. This CDR3 contains 16 residues. In germline, CDR1 is GTSNPN, CDR2 SVGIG (reference sequence). V was clipped by 2 bases and J by 2 bases, with 16 bases between them. For the CDR3, the DNA is TGTGCCTGGAGTCTGAGGGCAACCGGGGGCAATCAGCCCCAGCATTTT. It encodes CAWSLRATGGNQPQHF. The entire variable domain, with the rest obtained from reference TRBV30 and TRBJ1-5, is as follows: SQTIHQWPATLVQPVGSPLSLECTVEGTSNPNLYWYRQAAGRGLQLLFYSVGIGQISSEVPQNLSASRPQDRQFILSSKKLLLSDSGFYLCAWSLRATGGNQPQHFGDGTRLSIL.

A remark on this clonotype: A read error may explain this, as a much larger clone is one base away. The chain combines TRBV19 with TRBJ2-5; D is perhaps TRBD1 (6 bases). CDR3 size: 13 residues. Germline V gene lookup returns CDR1 LNHDA and CDR2 SQIVND (reference sequence). CDR3 in amino acids: CACSTGTQETQYF. Written as DNA, the CDR3 is TGTGCCTGTAGTACCGGGACACAAGAGACCCAGTACTTC.

This clonotype was counted many times. The genes are TRBV3-1 and TRBJ1-1; TRBD1 might be the D (6 bases). Germline CDR1 and CDR2: LGHDT and YNNKEL (reference sequence). Trimming took 1 base from V and 4 from J, leaving 16 bases between them. CDR3 size: 16 residues. The CDR3 is CASSQGRGGLGTEAFF. CDR3 sequence (DNA): TGTGCCAGCAGCCAAGGGCGAGGGGGGCTGGGCACTGAAGCTTTCTTT.

This clonotype showed up just a few times. This chain joins TRBV5-1 and TRBJ1-6; a possible D gene is TRBD1 (5 bases). In germline, CDR1 is SGHRS, CDR2 YFSETQ. The V end lost 0 bases, the J end lost 7 bases, and 8 bases lay between the germline ends. There are 14 residues in the CDR3. The CDR3 here is CASSLGQQNSPLHF. DNA for the CDR3: TGCGCCAGCAGCTTGGGACAGCAGAATTCACCCCTCCACTTT.

On this clonotype itself: With a far larger clone one base away, a read error is the likely cause. The rearrangement uses TRBV6-6 and TRBJ1-1; 8 bases line up with TRBD1. The germline CDR1 and CDR2 sequences are MNHNY and SVGAGI (reference sequence). The CDR3 sequence is 16 residues long. The CDR3 bases are TGTGCCAGCAGTCACTCGAGCCTACAGGGGGGCACTGAAGCTTTCTTT. Encoded protein: CASSHSSLQGGTEAFF.

Points on this clonotype: This may arise from a read error, as a much more abundant clone is one base away. The chain carries TRBV7-2 and TRBJ2-1; D could derive from TRBD1 or TRBD2 (5 bases each). This CDR3 has 12 amino acids. The germline V gene has CDR1 SGHTA and CDR2 FQGNSA. CDR3 sequence reads: CASSQGRPEQLF. The CDR3 region has the DNA TGTGCCAGCAGCCAGGGACGTCCGGAGCAGCTCTTC.

V gene TRBV7-8 combines with J gene TRBJ1-2, with 9 bases lining up with TRBD1. The germline gives CDR1 SGHVS, CDR2 FQNEAQ. The CDR3 contains 14 residues. Germline trimming cut 6 bases from V and 2 bases from J; bases unmatched to any gene: 4. The CDR3, as DNA: TGTGCCAGCAGTCCGGGACAGGGAAACTATGGCTACACCTTC. Translated: CASSPGQGNYGYTF. Full variable domain (missing parts from reference TRBV7-8 and TRBJ1-2): GAGVSQSPRYKVAKRGQDVALRCDPISGHVSLFWYQQALGQGPEFLTYFQNEAQLDKSGLPSDRFFAERPEGSVSTLKIQRTQQEDSAVYLCASSPGQGNYGYTFGSGTRLTVV.

This clonotype was detected a few times. This may come from a read error, since a much larger clone is one base off. The chain employs TRBV4-2 and TRBJ2-1; 15 positions match TRBD2. The CDR3 extends over 17 amino acids. Germline V gene lookup returns CDR1 LGHNA and CDR2 YNFKEQ. The V gene end was trimmed by 4 bases and the J gene end by 3 bases; junction bases not matched to a gene: 4. CDR3 sequence reads: CASSPGLAGGVYNEQFF. The CDR3 DNA reads as TGTGCCAGCAGCCCGGGACTAGCGGGAGGCGTCTACAATGAGCAGTTCTTC.

This clonotype was recorded at least ten times. The chain joins TRBV5-1 to TRBJ2-2; TRBD2 is a possible D gene (7 bases). This CDR3 comprises 16 residues. V was shortened by 0 bases and J by 5 bases, with 14 bases between the two germline ends. Germline values: CDR1 SGHRS, CDR2 YFSETQ. CDR3 sequence: CASSLEGGGPTGELFF. The CDR3 DNA reads as TGCGCCAGCAGCTTGGAAGGGGGAGGGCCTACCGGGGAGCTGTTTTTT.

This clonotype was seen repeatedly, ten times or more. CDR3 coding DNA: TGTGCCAGCAGCCCGCCCGTGGGGGACCAGTACTTC. Its translation: CASSPPVGDQYF. The rearrangement joins TRBV7-9 to TRBJ2-7; D possibly matches TRBD1 or TRBD2 (5 bases each). This CDR3 has 12 residues. Trimming left V 5 bases short and J 10 bases short, with 15 bases between. CDR1 and CDR2 (germline): SEHNR, FQNEAQ (reference sequence). The full variable domain, in which reference TRBV7-9 and TRBJ2-7 provide the parts outside the CDR3, is DTGVSQNPRHKITKRGQNVTFRCDPISEHNRLYWYRQTLGQGPEFLTYFQNEAQLEKSRLLSDRFSAERPKGSFSTLEIQRTEQGDSAMYLCASSPPVGDQYFGPGTRLTVT.

This clonotype was observed many times. CDR3 loop: CASSQRQGPNTEAFF. The CDR3 bases are TGTGCCAGCAGCCAAAGACAGGGCCCCAACACTGAAGCTTTCTTT. The chain couples TRBV7-2 to TRBJ1-1, with TRBD1 matching 7 bases. Germline loops: CDR1 SGHTA, CDR2 FQGNSA. The V and J ends lost 5 bases and 2 bases, in that order; junction bases with no gene match: 8. The CDR3 loop spans 15 amino acids.

This clonotype has just a few counts. Possible read error: a much larger clone is one base away. In DNA, the CDR3 is TGTGCCAGCAGTAAACAGGGAAGTCCTGAAGCTTCCTTT. It translates to CASSKQGSPEASF. The gene calls are TRBV27 and TRBJ1-1, with D tentatively TRBD1 (6 bases). Germline V CDR1 and CDR2: MNHEY, SMNVEV (reference sequence). CDR3 length: 13 amino acids.

This clonotype was seen many times. The rearrangement uses TRBV20-1 and TRBJ2-1; 11 nucleotides line up with TRBD2. Germline V gene sequence: CDR1 DFQATT, CDR2 SNEGSKA (reference sequence). V lost 3 bases and J lost 4; bases outside the gene matches: 5. The CDR3 is made up of 15 amino acids. DNA for the CDR3: TGCAGTGCTAGCACTAGCGGGAGAGGATACAATGAGCAGTTCTTC. It codes for CSASTSGRGYNEQFF.

This clonotype appeared a few times. The chain joins TRBV7-9 to TRBJ2-5; the D is unclear. V was clipped by 5 bases and J by 1 base, with 11 bases between them. Germline CDR1 and CDR2: SEHNR and FQNEAQ (reference sequence). The CDR3 has 14 residues. As DNA, the CDR3 is TGTGCCAGCAGCCGGGCCGGCCTCCAAGAGACCCAGTACTTC. It translates to CASSRAGLQETQYF.

The genes are TRBV30 and TRBJ2-5; 10 bases match TRBD2. V lost 0 bases, J lost 4 bases, and 8 bases stayed unmatched. From germline, CDR1 is GTSNPN and CDR2 SVGIG (reference sequence). The CDR3 has 16 residues. The CDR3 protein is CAWSVAASGSRETQYF. In DNA form, the CDR3 reads TGTGCCTGGAGTGTAGCGGCTAGCGGGAGTAGAGAGACCCAGTACTTC.

This clonotype has ten or more counts. The chain is built from TRBV12-3 or TRBV12-4 and TRBJ2-5; 7 bases line up with TRBD1. The CDR3 covers 13 residues. J gave up 5 bases and V 9 bases, and 9 bases lay outside the gene matches. This CDR3 is CASTTGAEETQYF. The DNA for the CDR3 is TGTGCCAGTACAACAGGGGCAGAGGAGACCCAGTACTTC.

Concerning this clonotype itself: This may be a read error, as it is one base from a much larger clone. The conserved phenylalanine or tryptophan normally closing the CDR3 is absent here, so this likely arose from a read error. This rearrangement joins TRBV6-1 to TRBJ2-7; D gene unclear. Germline CDR1 is MNHNS and CDR2 is SASEGT. This CDR3 region has 11 residues. Trimming removed 6 bases at V and 3 bases at J, with 6 bases between. CDR3 sequence (DNA): TGTGCCAGCAGAAAGGGCTACGAGCAGTACCTC. Amino acids: CASRKGYEQYL.

This clonotype has at least ten counts. The chain employs TRBV7-2 and TRBJ2-1; D not resolved. The CDR3 is 12 residues long. V was shortened by 2 bases and J by 6 bases, with 5 bases between the two germline ends. Germline assignment: CDR1 SGHTA and CDR2 FQGNSA. CDR3 DNA sequence: TGTGCCAGCAGCTTATGGGGCAATGAGCAGTTCTTC. Encoded protein: CASSLWGNEQFF.

This clonotype appeared a few times. This chain uses TRBV6-5 with TRBJ1-2; no firm D call. Germline assignment: CDR1 MNHEY and CDR2 SVGAGI. This CDR3 has 11 residues. V shed 8 bases and J shed 6 bases, with 10 bases lying between them. CDR3 sequence reads: CASGSTHGYTF. Here the CDR3 DNA reads TGTGCCAGCGGGTCGACCCATGGCTACACCTTC.

The rearrangement links TRBV7-7 to TRBJ2-3; no clear D gene. Germline CDR1 is SSHAT and CDR2 is FNYEAQ (reference sequence). The CDR3 runs to 17 residues. V dropped 4 bases and J dropped 2 bases, with 19 bases sitting between them. The CDR3 is CASSSQRIAETTDTQYF. The CDR3 DNA follows: TGTGCCAGCAGCTCACAACGGATCGCAGAGACCACAGATACGCAGTATTTT.